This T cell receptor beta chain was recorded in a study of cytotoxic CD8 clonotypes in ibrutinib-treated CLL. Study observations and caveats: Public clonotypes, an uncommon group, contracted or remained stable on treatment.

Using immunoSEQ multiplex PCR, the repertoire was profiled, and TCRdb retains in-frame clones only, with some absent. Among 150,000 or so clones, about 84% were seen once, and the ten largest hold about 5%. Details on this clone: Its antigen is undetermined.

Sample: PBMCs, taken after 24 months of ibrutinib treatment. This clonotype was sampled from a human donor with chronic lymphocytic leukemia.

The chain's CDR3 is CASSQDFGGNTIYF. The CDR3 nucleotides read TGTGCCAGCTCACAGGACTTTGGGGGAAACACCATATATTTT. The rearrangement uses TRBV18 and TRBJ1-3, with D unresolved. The V gene's germline CDR1 is KGHSH and CDR2 LQKENI. V dropped 4 bases and J dropped 4 bases, with 11 bases sitting between them. The CDR3 runs to 14 residues.